A single sample is the source of the 3 T cell receptor beta chains below, sequenced in a study of blood T cell repertoires in COVID-19. Here immunoSEQ multiplex PCR was the method, and the copy in TCRdb shows in-frame clones only, minus some. Among fewer than 85,000 clones listed, around 90% were seen once. Input material: peripheral blood. These receptors all come from a man aged 45 to 65 with active COVID-19.

The genes are TRBV2 and TRBJ1-1; no reliable D call. Per the germline V gene, CDR1 is SNHLY and CDR2 is FYNNEI. The V end was cut by 1 base, the J end by 4 bases, with 13 bases between. The CDR3 has 15 amino acids. In DNA form, the CDR3 reads TGTGCCAGCAGTGAAGAAGTGGGAGTGGGCACTGAAGCTTTCTTT. The encoded protein is CASSEEVGVGTEAFF.

The genes are TRBV18 and TRBJ1-4, with a tentative D call TRBD1 (6 bases). V was shortened by 2 bases and J by 2 bases, with 9 bases between the two germline ends. This CDR3 has 15 amino acids. Germline V gene sequence: CDR1 KGHSH, CDR2 LQKENI. Written as DNA, the CDR3 is TGTGCCAGCTCACCAGGGCAGGGGACTAATGAAAAACTGTTTTTT. Protein sequence: CASSPGQGTNEKLFF.

The chain has TRBV6-4 and TRBJ2-1; the match to TRBD2 covers 9 bases. Germline V lookup: CDR1 MRHNA, CDR2 SNTAGT. This CDR3 has 16 amino acids. Unmatched junction bases numbered 5, after V lost 0 bases and J lost 5 bases. Written as DNA, the CDR3 is TGTGCCAGCAGTGACTCCCCGCGGGGGGGAAACAATGAGCAGTTCTTC. Translation: CASSDSPRGGNNEQFF.